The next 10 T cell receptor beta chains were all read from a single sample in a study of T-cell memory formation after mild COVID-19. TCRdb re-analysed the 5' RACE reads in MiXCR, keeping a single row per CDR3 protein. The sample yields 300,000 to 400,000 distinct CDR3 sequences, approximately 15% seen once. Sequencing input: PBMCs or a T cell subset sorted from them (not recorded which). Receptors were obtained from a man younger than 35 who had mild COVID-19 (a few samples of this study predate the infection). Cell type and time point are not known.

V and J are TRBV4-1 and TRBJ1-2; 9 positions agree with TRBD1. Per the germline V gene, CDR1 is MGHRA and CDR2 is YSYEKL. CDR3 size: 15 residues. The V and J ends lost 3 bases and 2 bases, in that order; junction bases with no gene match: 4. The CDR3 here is CASSQPTGGNYGYTF. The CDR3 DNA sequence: TGCGCCAGCAGCCAGCCCACAGGGGGCAACTATGGCTACACCTTC.

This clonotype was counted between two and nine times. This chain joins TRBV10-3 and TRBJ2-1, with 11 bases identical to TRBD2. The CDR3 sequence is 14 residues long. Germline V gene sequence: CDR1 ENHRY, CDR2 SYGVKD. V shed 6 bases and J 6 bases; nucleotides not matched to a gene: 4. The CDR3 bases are TGTGCCATCAGGTTGACTAGCGGGACCAATGAGCAGTTCTTC. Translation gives CAIRLTSGTNEQFF.

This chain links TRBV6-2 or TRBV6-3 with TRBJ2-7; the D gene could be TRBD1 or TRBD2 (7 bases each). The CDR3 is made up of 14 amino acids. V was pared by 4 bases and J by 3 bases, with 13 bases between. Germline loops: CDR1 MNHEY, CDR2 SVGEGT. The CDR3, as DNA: TGTGCCAGCAGTTCCGACAGGGACTACTACGAGCAGTACTTC. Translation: CASSSDRDYYEQYF.

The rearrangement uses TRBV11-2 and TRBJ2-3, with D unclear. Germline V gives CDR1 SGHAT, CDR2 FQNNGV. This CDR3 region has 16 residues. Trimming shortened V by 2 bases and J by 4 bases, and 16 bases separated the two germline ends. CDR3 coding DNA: TGTGCCAGCAGCTTAACTCGGCGACCTCTGGCAGATACGCAGTATTTT. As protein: CASSLTRRPLADTQYF.

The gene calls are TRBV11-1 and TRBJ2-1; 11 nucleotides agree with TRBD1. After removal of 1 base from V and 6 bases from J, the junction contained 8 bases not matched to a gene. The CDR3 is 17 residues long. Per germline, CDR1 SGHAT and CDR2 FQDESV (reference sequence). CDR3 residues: CASSLVGLGQGGNEQFF. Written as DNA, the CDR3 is TGTGCCAGCAGCTTAGTGGGGCTGGGACAGGGGGGCAATGAGCAGTTCTTC.

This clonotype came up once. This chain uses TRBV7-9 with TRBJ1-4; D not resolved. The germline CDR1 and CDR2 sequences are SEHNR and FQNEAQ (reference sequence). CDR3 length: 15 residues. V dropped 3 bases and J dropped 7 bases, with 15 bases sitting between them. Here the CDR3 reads CASSFYGDMGEKLFF. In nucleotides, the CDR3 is TGTGCCAGCAGCTTCTACGGGGATATGGGTGAAAAACTGTTTTTT.

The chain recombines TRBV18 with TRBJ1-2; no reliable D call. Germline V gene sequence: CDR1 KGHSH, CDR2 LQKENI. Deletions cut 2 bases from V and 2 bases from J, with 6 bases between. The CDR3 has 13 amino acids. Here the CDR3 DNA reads TGTGCCAGCTCACCAGACGCAAACTATGGCTACACCTTC. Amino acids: CASSPDANYGYTF.

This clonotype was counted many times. CDR3 protein: CASSWVGGAGDTQYF. CDR3 sequence (DNA): TGTGCCAGCAGCTGGGTCGGGGGCGCGGGAGATACGCAGTATTTT. V gene TRBV7-2 combines with J gene TRBJ2-3; either TRBD1 or TRBD2 may supply D (6 bases each). Germline V gene sequence: CDR1 SGHTA, CDR2 FQGNSA. Trimming cost V 4 bases and J 5 bases, with 16 bases left between them. There are 15 residues in the CDR3.

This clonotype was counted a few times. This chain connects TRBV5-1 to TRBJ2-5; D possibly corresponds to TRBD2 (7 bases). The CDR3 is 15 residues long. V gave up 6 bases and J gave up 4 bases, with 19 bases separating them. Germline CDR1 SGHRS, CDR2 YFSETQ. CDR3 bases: TGCGCCAGCACCGACCCCCAGGGAGGGGGAGAGACCCAGTACTTC. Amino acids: CASTDPQGGGETQYF.

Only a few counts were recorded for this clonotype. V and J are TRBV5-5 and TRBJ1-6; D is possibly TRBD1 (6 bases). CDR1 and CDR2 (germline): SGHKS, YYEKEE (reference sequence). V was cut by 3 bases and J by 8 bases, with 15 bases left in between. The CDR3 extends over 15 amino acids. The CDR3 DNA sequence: TGTGCCAGCAGCTGGGCCGGGGGGGCTTATTCACCCCTCCACTTT. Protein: CASSWAGGAYSPLHF.